A selection of T cell receptor beta chains follows, all from one sample in a study of tumor and adjacent non-tumor tissue in lung cancer. Each CDR3 protein gets one entry after TCRdb re-called the multiplex PCR reads with MiXCR. The data hold some 99,000 distinct CDR3 sequences, with roughly 75% observed a single time. Sequencing used lung tumor tissue. The receptors here all came from a woman aged 55-69 years with non-small cell lung cancer. CDR3s include the opening cysteine and the closing phenylalanine or tryptophan. Fields, in order: J gene, V gene, CDR3 protein.

TRBJ1-4,TRBV7-7,CASPGVVATNEKLFF
TRBJ1-2,TRBV10-3,CAISEESNYGYTF
TRBJ1-4,TRBV11-2,CASSLDSRGQINEKLFF
TRBJ2-5,TRBV11-2,CASSSAARAGVQTQYF
TRBJ2-3,TRBV11-2,CACSPNSVISTDTQYF
TRBJ1-1,TRBV11-2,CASSLGVVYTEAFF
TRBJ1-4,TRBV4-1,CASSQDQAGRSEKLFF
TRBJ1-2,TRBV20-1,CSDEAGGIYGFTF
TRBJ2-7,TRBV28,CASSRGAGLEQYF
TRBJ2-5,TRBV12-5,CASGRRLATGLWETQYF
TRBJ2-1,TRBV29-1,CSVQVTWNEQFF